The 3 T cell receptor beta chains in this list originate from one sample, sequenced in a study of CD8 T cells in Susac syndrome. Reverse transcription of about 0.5 to 1 ug RNA was performed with random hexamers. TCRdb fed the immunoSEQ multiplex PCR reads into MiXCR, producing one record per CDR3 protein. Of under 200,000 distinct CDR3 sequences in the sample, about 91% were seen once. Sequencing was performed on CD4+ T cells from PBMCs. Receptor source: a human donor with Susac syndrome.

The V and J genes are TRBV10-2 and TRBJ2-2, with 8 bases fitting TRBD2. The CDR3 sequence is 15 residues long. Germline trimming cut 4 bases from V and 3 bases from J; bases unmatched to any gene: 4. From germline, CDR1 is WSHSY and CDR2 SAAADI. For the CDR3, the DNA is TGCGCCAGCAGTGTTAGCGGGACTTACACCGGGGAGCTGTTTTTT. It specifies CASSVSGTYTGELFF.

This chain joins TRBV3-1 and TRBJ1-2; D remains ambiguous. The V gene lost 4 bases and the J gene lost 5 bases, with 11 bases spanning the gap. Germline loops: CDR1 LGHDT, CDR2 YNNKEL (reference sequence). The CDR3 is 13 residues long. For the CDR3, the DNA is TGTGCCAGCAGCCCTCAGGCCGCTTATGGCTACACCTTC. It encodes CASSPQAAYGYTF.

The chain employs TRBV6-1 and TRBJ2-3; TRBD2 aligns across 7 bases. Germline loops: CDR1 MNHNS, CDR2 SASEGT. This CDR3 spans 13 amino acids. The J segment lost 1 base and the V segment lost 7 bases, leaving 2 bases of the junction unmatched. The CDR3: CASKLAGTDTQYF. The DNA for the CDR3 is TGTGCCAGCAAGCTAGCGGGCACAGATACGCAGTATTTT.